Listed below are T cell receptor beta chains from one sample, sequenced in a study of CD8 T cells in ankylosing spondylitis. TCRdb reprocessed the 5' RACE reads via MiXCR and lists one record per CDR3 protein. In the table there are just over 350,000 distinct CDR3 sequences, about 20% of which are singletons. The sample comprised blood, either unsorted or a sorted T cell fraction (not recorded which). These receptors were collected from a male donor with ankylosing spondylitis or in good health (not recorded which). CDR3s include the opening cysteine and the closing phenylalanine or tryptophan.

len	v_gene	j_gene	CDR3aa
17	TRBV6-5	TRBJ2-1	CASSYEFRDLSYNEQFF
16	TRBV7-9	TRBJ2-3	CASSLLGLADTDTQYF
14	TRBV6-1	TRBJ2-5	CASTQDGIPETQYF
15	TRBV5-1	TRBJ2-7	CASSLARGQAYEQYF
12	TRBV30	TRBJ2-1	CAWSRANGEQFF
13	TRBV7-2	TRBJ1-1	CASSLWVNTEAFF
13	TRBV20-1	TRBJ2-4	CSARGQGGNIQYF
15	TRBV3-1	TRBJ2-7	CASSPIGRPSYEQYF
12	TRBV30	TRBJ1-4	CAWSAYEEKLFF
14	TRBV4-1	TRBJ2-7	CASSQAGQAYEQYF
12	TRBV29-1	TRBJ2-5	CSVERGVETQYF
12	TRBV5-1	TRBJ2-7	CASSPDIYEQYF
13	TRBV20-1	TRBJ1-1	CSAREGGVTEAFF
14	TRBV6-4	TRBJ2-1	CASSDLSAYNEQFF
14	TRBV27	TRBJ2-5	CASSTGTGEETQYF
14	TRBV2	TRBJ2-3	CAPGVSSEADTQYF
13	TRBV12-3/TRBV12-4	TRBJ2-7	CACRGSGTHEQYF
14	TRBV20-1	TRBJ2-7	CSAPRGGPADEQYF
15	TRBV7-2	TRBJ2-1	CASSSQGWPYNEQFF
16	TRBV5-6	TRBJ2-2	CASSLAGWGFTGELFF
16	TRBV28	TRBJ2-1	CASSSPTSGVHNEQFF
13	TRBV20-1	TRBJ2-7	CSAAGPNSYEQYF
16	TRBV20-1	TRBJ2-5	CSARDSAGGSEETQYF
14	TRBV7-6	TRBJ2-5	CASLSGGNQETQYF
14	TRBV6-5	TRBJ2-1	CASSYSRQADEQFF
14	TRBV6-1	TRBJ2-2	CASRDRGGTGELFF
15	TRBV4-1	TRBJ2-6	CASSPPQAGANVLTF
15	TRBV4-1	TRBJ2-2	CASSPYQTVNGELFF
13	TRBV27	TRBJ2-2	CASSLSGSGELFF
18	TRBV9	TRBJ2-1	CASSVEVHSAKSYNEQFF
15	TRBV21-1	TRBJ1-5	CASSSRQGIRQPQHF
16	TRBV7-7	TRBJ2-1	CASSIIQGIPYNEQFF
15	TRBV10-3	TRBJ2-3	CAIKEEITSTDTQYF
18	TRBV9	TRBJ1-1	CASSVKSGGTGLCTEAFF
15	TRBV5-6	TRBJ1-3	CASSLAGDSGNTIYF
15	TRBV12-3/TRBV12-4	TRBJ2-2	CASSPGRGKTGGLFF
15	TRBV14	TRBJ2-3	CASSPTSLASDTQYF
14	TRBV13	TRBJ1-1	CASSPGRPNTEAFF
15	TRBV28	TRBJ2-2	CASSLRAGGSGELFF
15	TRBV12-3/TRBV12-4	TRBJ1-5	CASSFMIGSNQPQHF
13	TRBV29-1	TRBJ2-2	CSVEKVRPGELFF
13	TRBV2	TRBJ2-7	CATLDRSSYEQYF
14	TRBV7-6	TRBJ2-7	CASSHLLGMDEQYF
13	TRBV5-1	TRBJ2-2	CASTPFGSGELFF
15	TRBV28	TRBJ2-7	CASSPVGGSRYEQYF
12	TRBV11-2	TRBJ2-1	CASRYSGDEQFF
15	TRBV24-1	TRBJ1-1	CATSDHRGGGTEAFF
17	TRBV9	TRBJ1-1	CASSESSVQGPNLEAFF